A single sample gave rise to the 6 T cell receptor beta chains below, sequenced in a study of T cells in Graves' hyperthyroidism and ophthalmopathy. TCR beta CDR3 regions were amplified from RNA transcripts. The TCR CDR3 was amplified in a first-round RT-PCR using the HTBI primer set. TCRdb re-called the multiplex PCR reads through MiXCR, storing one row per CDR3 protein. The sample shows fewer than 750,000 distinct CDR3 sequences, about 14% of them seen only once. Sequenced material: blood. All receptors derive from a woman in her thirties or forties with Graves' ophthalmopathy.

The rearrangement joins TRBV20-1 to TRBJ2-2; D remains unclear. This CDR3 is 13 amino acids long. Trimming took off 6 bases at V and 2 bases at J, with 10 bases between the two ends. CDR1 is DFQATT and CDR2 is SNEGSKA in the germline V gene (reference sequence). The CDR3 loop reads CSAPDINTGELFF. CDR3 coding DNA: TGCAGTGCCCCCGATATAAACACCGGGGAGCTGTTTTTT.

This clonotype was counted many times. The V call is TRBV7-2, the J call TRBJ2-7; tentatively, D is TRBD1 (5 bases). Germline assignment: CDR1 SGHTA and CDR2 FQGNSA. The CDR3 consists of 13 residues. V lost 3 bases and J 3 bases, leaving 9 bases between the germline ends. The CDR3 here is CASSFTDSYEQYF. The CDR3 DNA reads as TGTGCCAGCAGCTTCACCGACAGCTACGAGCAGTACTTC.

The sample holds many counts of this clonotype. The chain is built from TRBV5-1 and TRBJ2-7; weak D call: TRBD1 (5 bases). This CDR3 region has 15 residues. In germline, CDR1 is SGHRS, CDR2 YFSETQ. V lost 0 bases and J lost 5, with 15 bases in between. The CDR3 sequence: CASSLEQGGIHEQYF. The CDR3 DNA reads TGCGCCAGCAGCTTGGAGCAGGGTGGTATACACGAGCAGTACTTC.

This clonotype was seen ten or more times. This CDR3 reads CASGIAKNIQYF. CDR3 DNA: TGTGCCAGCGGAATAGCCAAAAACATTCAGTACTTC. This rearrangement joins TRBV28 to TRBJ2-4; D unclear. Germline V gene sequence: CDR1 MDHEN, CDR2 SYDVKM. The CDR3 is 12 residues long. The V end was cut by 8 bases, the J end by 0 bases, with 5 bases between.

The gene calls are TRBV5-1 and TRBJ1-5, with 7 bases identical to TRBD1. The CDR3 sequence is 18 residues long. V lost 3 bases, J lost 0 bases, and 12 bases stayed unmatched. Germline V gene sequence: CDR1 SGHRS, CDR2 YFSETQ. The CDR3 sequence: CASSSDRRLHYSNQPQHF. In DNA, the CDR3 is TGCGCCAGCAGCTCGGACAGGAGGTTGCACTATAGCAATCAGCCCCAGCATTTT.

There are many counts of this clonotype. The chain combines TRBV6-1 with TRBJ1-2; D unclear. There are 14 residues in the CDR3. Trimming removed 4 bases from V and 2 bases from J, with 11 bases in between. Germline loops: CDR1 MNHNS, CDR2 SASEGT. CDR3 in DNA: TGTGCCAGCAGTGTCCGGCAGCAGAACTATGGCTACACCTTC. It codes for CASSVRQQNYGYTF.